This T cell receptor (beta chain) was identified in a study of cytomegalovirus exposure and HLA in healthy donors. Findings and limits, study-wide: Common viral pathogens seemed to be connected with several of the most significant clusters, according to a later analysis.

Turning to this clone: Its target is unknown.

Amplification used 60 Vbeta primers and 13 Jbeta primers. As handled by the study authors: In a later analysis, approximately 80 million unique TCR beta chains included roughly 11 million shared by two or more donors. The protocol was immunoSEQ multiplex PCR, while the TCRdb copy is restricted to in-frame clones and leaves out a portion. The DNA was the basis for D and trimming; V, J and clone size are from that table. The sample lists over 100,000 clones, 73% occurring once. The sequence was collected from a man aged 40-49 years in good health and CMV-seronegative. Sample: PBMCs.

CDR3: CASSSGTGASQYF. CDR3 DNA: TGTGCCAGCAGTTCCGGGACAGGGGCCTCGCAGTATTTT. The chain links TRBV6-5 to TRBJ2-3, with 10 bases that match TRBD1. Germline assignment: CDR1 MNHEY and CDR2 SVGAGI. J gave up 10 bases and V 4 bases, and 5 bases lay outside the gene matches. The CDR3 sequence is 13 residues long.